These 21 T cell receptor beta chains originate from one sample sequenced in a study of T cells after yellow fever vaccination. Via MiXCR, TCRdb re-called the 5' RACE reads, giving one row per CDR3 protein. Of hundreds of thousands of distinct CDR3 sequences in the sample, around a fifth are singletons; the top ten hold approximately 16%. The sequencing used PBMCs, collected roughly 23 days after the first yellow fever vaccination. The source is a young man who received the YFV17D yellow fever vaccine.

This clonotype was observed a handful of times. The chain combines TRBV5-1 with TRBJ1-1; TRBD1 is a possible D gene (5 bases). Trimming took 5 bases from V and 1 from J, leaving 6 bases between them. Germline CDR1 is SGHRS and CDR2 is YFSETQ. The CDR3 extends over 12 amino acids. CDR3: CASRGGNTEAFF. The CDR3 DNA reads TGCGCCAGCAGGGGGGGGAACACTGAAGCTTTCTTT.

The chain uses TRBV5-1 and TRBJ2-3; D is uncertain. The CDR3 spans 15 residues. V was trimmed by 0 bases and J by 1 base, leaving 9 bases between them. Per the germline V gene, CDR1 is SGHRS and CDR2 is YFSETQ. As DNA, the CDR3 is TGCGCCAGCAGCTTGGAGCGACCCGGCACAGATACGCAGTATTTT. This gives the protein CASSLERPGTDTQYF.

The rearrangement uses TRBV19 and TRBJ2-1, with D possibly matching TRBD1 (6 bases). CDR3 length: 14 residues. CDR1 and CDR2 from the germline V gene are LNHDA and SQIVND (reference sequence). The V end was cut by 3 bases, the J end by 8 bases, with 14 bases between. CDR3 residues: CASSIVRGVYEQFF. The CDR3 DNA follows: TGTGCCAGTAGTATCGTCAGGGGAGTATATGAGCAGTTCTTC.

The chain has TRBV3-1 and TRBJ1-2; D may be TRBD1 (6 bases). The length of the CDR3 is 16 residues. Trimming shortened V by 0 bases and J by 3 bases, and 14 bases separated the two germline ends. Germline-derived CDR1 and CDR2 are LGHDT and YNNKEL (reference sequence). In nucleotides, the CDR3 is TGTGCCAGCAGCCAAGAAGTGGGGGGCCCGGACTATGGCTACACCTTC. It encodes CASSQEVGGPDYGYTF.

This clonotype is a singleton in its sample. This sequence joins TRBV7-8 and TRBJ2-7; TRBD2 is a possible D gene (6 bases). Germline values: CDR1 SGHVS, CDR2 FQNEAQ. The CDR3 extends over 17 amino acids. V lost 4 bases and J 0 bases, leaving 19 bases between the germline ends. CDR3 DNA sequence: TGTGCCAGCAGCTCGACCGTTGGAGGGCGGGGCTCCTACGAGCAGTACTTC. As protein: CASSSTVGGRGSYEQYF.

The chain is built from TRBV12-3 or TRBV12-4 and TRBJ1-3; 8 bases are a match to TRBD1. V shed 6 bases, J shed 3 bases, and the junction held 10 bases outside the gene matches. This CDR3 spans 16 amino acids. CDR3 residues: CASSRTAGGFGNTIYF. The CDR3, as DNA: TGTGCCAGCAGCCGGACAGCAGGGGGCTTTGGAAACACCATATATTTT.

V and J are TRBV20-1 and TRBJ1-5, with D perhaps TRBD1 (5 bases). This CDR3 has 13 amino acids. Germline lookup yields CDR1 DFQATT and CDR2 SNEGSKA (reference sequence). V was trimmed by 6 bases and J by 12 bases, leaving 21 bases between them. CDR3 sequence (DNA): TGCAGTGCGTATGGATCCCGGGGGGAGCACCAGCATTTT. Protein product: CSAYGSRGEHQHF.

This clonotype came up a few times. The rearrangement joins TRBV7-2 to TRBJ2-2; D is unresolved. Trimming stripped 2 bases from V and 8 bases from J, with 12 bases between. Germline CDR1 SGHTA, CDR2 FQGNSA. This CDR3 spans 14 amino acids. The CDR3 coding sequence is TGTGCCAGCAGCTTATTGGCTTATGGTGGGGAGCTGTTTTTT. It is translated as CASSLLAYGGELFF.

A few counts support this clonotype. The V call is TRBV9, the J call TRBJ2-1, with D tentatively TRBD1 or TRBD2 (5 bases each). This CDR3 comprises 15 residues. Germline CDR1 reads SGDLS; CDR2 reads YYNGEE. V lost 2 bases, J lost 0 bases, and 9 bases lay in between. The CDR3 DNA reads TGTGCCAGCAGCGTTGTGGGGGTCTCCTACAATGAGCAGTTCTTC. Amino acids: CASSVVGVSYNEQFF.

V usage is TRBV29-1 and J usage is TRBJ2-3, with D perhaps assigned TRBD1 or TRBD2 (5 bases each). CDR3 length equals 15 residues. V was pared by 8 bases and J by 8 bases, with 26 bases between. Looked up from germline, CDR1 is SQVTM and CDR2 is ANQGSEA. The CDR3 DNA sequence: TGCAGCCCCCTCCTTGGGCAGGGAGATTCCACTACGCAGTATTTT. Translation gives CSPLLGQGDSTTQYF.

The chain couples TRBV7-9 to TRBJ2-3; the match to TRBD2 covers 10 bases. The junction had 9 bases not matched to a gene; V was cut back by 7 bases and J by 2 bases. CDR1 and CDR2 (germline): SEHNR, FQNEAQ (reference sequence). This CDR3 is 16 amino acids long. CDR3 DNA sequence: TGTGCCAGCACCCCAACTAGCGGGGTTCACACAGATACGCAGTATTTT. It is translated as CASTPTSGVHTDTQYF.

The V and J genes are TRBV24-1 and TRBJ2-7, with TRBD1 as a possible D gene (6 bases). The germline gives CDR1 KGHDR, CDR2 SFDVKD. CDR3 length: 15 amino acids. The V and J ends lost 6 bases and 2 bases respectively, with 16 bases between them. CDR3 DNA: TGTGCCACCAGTAACAGGGAACGGCGGCCCTACGAGCAGTACTTC. It translates to CATSNRERRPYEQYF.

The rearrangement links TRBV7-9 to TRBJ1-1; a possible D gene is TRBD1 (6 bases). V lost 1 base to trimming and J lost 2 bases, with 11 bases between them. The CDR3 has 15 residues. The germline gives CDR1 SEHNR, CDR2 FQNEAQ (reference sequence). The CDR3 region is CASSLGIGTNTEAFF. CDR3 nucleotide sequence: TGTGCCAGCAGCTTAGGTATAGGGACAAACACTGAAGCTTTCTTT.

This clonotype has ten or more counts. CDR3 sequence (DNA): TGTGCCAGCAGCTTGCTCTTGGGGGATAAGGCGGACGAGCAGTACGTC. Its translation is CASSLLLGDKADEQYV. The rearrangement links TRBV5-6 to TRBJ2-7; perhaps D is TRBD1 or TRBD2 (5 bases each). The germline CDR1 and CDR2 sequences are SGHDT and YYEEEE. The ends were cut back, 1 base at V and 5 bases at J, with 19 bases in the middle. The CDR3 runs 16 residues.

This clonotype was found a few times. J is TRBJ2-7 and V is TRBV20-1; tentatively, D is TRBD1 (5 bases). Germline V gives CDR1 DFQATT, CDR2 SNEGSKA (reference sequence). V dropped 0 bases and J dropped 3 bases, with 12 bases sitting between them. This CDR3 contains 14 residues. The CDR3 loop is CSARDNFQGYEQYF. CDR3 in DNA: TGCAGTGCTAGAGACAACTTCCAGGGCTACGAGCAGTACTTC.

This clonotype turned up a few times. CDR3 sequence reads: CASSYTGIGELFF. The CDR3, as DNA: TGTGCCAGCAGTTACACCGGAATCGGGGAGCTGTTTTTT. The chain employs TRBV6-5 and TRBJ2-2; D gene ambiguous. The CDR3 sequence is 13 residues long. CDR1 and CDR2 from the germline V gene are MNHEY and SVGAGI. Trimming shortened V by 2 bases and J by 7 bases, and 8 bases separated the two germline ends.

This chain joins TRBV6-4 and TRBJ2-2; D not resolved. Germline loops: CDR1 MRHNA, CDR2 SNTAGT. Trimming left V 0 bases short and J 6 bases short, with 8 bases between. The CDR3 totals 14 residues. CDR3 amino acids: CASSDSIRAGELFF. CDR3 nucleotides: TGTGCCAGCAGTGACTCGATTAGGGCCGGGGAGCTGTTTTTT.

This chain uses TRBV6-1 with TRBJ2-3, with no clear D. Trimming stripped 3 bases from V and 6 bases from J, with 4 bases between. The germline V gene encodes CDR1 MNHNS and CDR2 SASEGT. CDR3 length: 11 residues. CDR3 sequence (DNA): TGTGCCAGCAGTGATTCGGATACGCAGTATTTT. It codes for CASSDSDTQYF.

There are a few counts of this clonotype. CDR3 sequence: CASSAHWTSDQPQHF. The CDR3 nucleotides read TGTGCCAGCAGCGCTCATTGGACGTCGGATCAGCCCCAGCATTTT. The chain carries TRBV7-2 and TRBJ1-5; D is unresolved. Trimming removed 5 bases at V and 5 bases at J, with 16 bases between. CDR1 and CDR2 (germline): SGHTA, FQGNSA. This CDR3 region has 15 residues.

The chain carries TRBV2 and TRBJ2-1, with a weak D call TRBD1 (6 bases). This CDR3 spans 16 amino acids. Germline CDR1 is SNHLY and CDR2 is FYNNEI. V lost 5 bases to trimming and J lost 1 base, with 15 bases between them. The CDR3 region is CASSQGTALSYNEQFF. DNA for the CDR3: TGTGCCAGCAGTCAGGGGACGGCCCTTTCCTACAATGAGCAGTTCTTC.

The CDR3 loop is CASSQDQPTGDTQYF. The CDR3, as DNA: TGTGCCAGCAGCCAAGACCAGCCGACGGGAGATACGCAGTATTTT. The rearrangement joins TRBV3-1 to TRBJ2-3; no clear D gene. This CDR3 spans 15 amino acids. Germline loops: CDR1 LGHDT, CDR2 YNNKEL (reference sequence). Trimming removed 0 bases at V and 5 bases at J, with 12 bases between.